This is a list of T cell receptor beta chains from one sample in a study of OX40 agonist ivuxolimab in advanced cancers. Sequenced by immunoSEQ multiplex PCR; TCRdb stores in-frame clones only, minus some. The sample has roughly 93,000 clones, less than 95% seen once; the top ten hold about 1.6%. The sample here was CD4+ or CD8+ T cells sorted from blood, taken in a trial of the OX40 agonist ivuxolimab. The receptors here all came from an adult with an advanced solid tumor such as melanoma, head and neck, liver or kidney cancer. Each CDR3 is given with its conserved first and last residue. A D gene is named only where the DNA matches it firmly.

d_call: NA; cdr3_length: 17; j_call: TRBJ2-2; v_call: TRBV4-2; cdr3_aa: CASSPRPADKNTGELFF
d_call: NA; cdr3_length: 14; j_call: TRBJ1-1; v_call: TRBV4-1; cdr3_aa: CASSQGGVYTEAFF
d_call: TRBD1; cdr3_length: 18; j_call: TRBJ2-3; v_call: TRBV5-1; cdr3_aa: CASSLGTGASLSTDTQYF
d_call: NA; cdr3_length: 15; j_call: TRBJ2-7; v_call: TRBV5-6; cdr3_aa: CASSLGSRYSYEQYF
d_call: TRBD2; cdr3_length: 15; j_call: TRBJ2-1; v_call: TRBV5-4; cdr3_aa: CASSFPSGAYNEQFF
d_call: TRBD2; cdr3_length: 20; j_call: TRBJ2-2; v_call: TRBV19; cdr3_aa: CASRTTPGVFSGSGTGELFF
d_call: NA; cdr3_length: 12; j_call: TRBJ2-2; v_call: TRBV6-5; cdr3_aa: CASSFFRGELFF
d_call: TRBD2; cdr3_length: 16; j_call: TRBJ2-1; v_call: TRBV7-9; cdr3_aa: CASSPGTSGDYNEQFF
d_call: NA; cdr3_length: 12; j_call: TRBJ1-2; v_call: TRBV14; cdr3_aa: CASSGQNYGYTF
d_call: NA; cdr3_length: 14; j_call: TRBJ2-4; v_call: TRBV10-2; cdr3_aa: CASSDRDPGNIQYF
d_call: TRBD2; cdr3_length: 14; j_call: TRBJ2-1; v_call: TRBV7-2; cdr3_aa: CASSPGLAYNEQFF
d_call: TRBD2; cdr3_length: 14; j_call: TRBJ2-1; v_call: TRBV28; cdr3_aa: CASQSGLVVHEQFF
d_call: TRBD1; cdr3_length: 16; j_call: TRBJ1-2; v_call: TRBV2; cdr3_aa: CASSANVAGGGYGYTF
d_call: TRBD2; cdr3_length: 14; j_call: TRBJ2-7; v_call: TRBV9; cdr3_aa: CASSWGGGAYEQYF
d_call: TRBD1; cdr3_length: 16; j_call: TRBJ2-1; v_call: TRBV5-4; cdr3_aa: CASSSKQGAVVNEQFF
d_call: NA; cdr3_length: 15; j_call: TRBJ2-1; v_call: TRBV9; cdr3_aa: CASSVDLAPYNEQFF
d_call: NA; cdr3_length: 15; j_call: TRBJ2-7; v_call: TRBV28; cdr3_aa: CASSPVPGAKYEQYF
d_call: NA; cdr3_length: 12; j_call: TRBJ2-7; v_call: TRBV6-6; cdr3_aa: CASSYGRYEQYF
d_call: TRBD1; cdr3_length: 16; j_call: TRBJ2-7; v_call: TRBV7-3; cdr3_aa: CASSLRFGDSSYEQYF
d_call: TRBD2; cdr3_length: 15; j_call: TRBJ2-1; v_call: TRBV28; cdr3_aa: CASSLGLAGANEQFF
d_call: NA; cdr3_length: 14; j_call: TRBJ1-2; v_call: TRBV6-5; cdr3_aa: CASSYSFRMQDYTF
d_call: NA; cdr3_length: 15; j_call: TRBJ2-1; v_call: TRBV29-1; cdr3_aa: CSVGKEGLLHNEQFF
d_call: NA; cdr3_length: 17; j_call: TRBJ2-6; v_call: TRBV27; cdr3_aa: CASSLKHGQPGANVLTF
d_call: NA; cdr3_length: 14; j_call: TRBJ1-5; v_call: TRBV29-1; cdr3_aa: CSVGWGGGDRPQHF
d_call: NA; cdr3_length: 15; j_call: TRBJ1-3; v_call: TRBV28; cdr3_aa: CASTPPGGRGNTIYF
d_call: NA; cdr3_length: 13; j_call: TRBJ1-5; v_call: TRBV7-2; cdr3_aa: CASSGRNNQPQHF
d_call: NA; cdr3_length: 14; j_call: TRBJ2-2; v_call: TRBV9; cdr3_aa: CASSDRQDTGELFF
d_call: NA; cdr3_length: 13; j_call: TRBJ1-2; v_call: TRBV11-2; cdr3_aa: CASSLGANYGYTF
d_call: TRBD2; cdr3_length: 13; j_call: TRBJ2-7; v_call: TRBV28; cdr3_aa: CASSLYTSGRSDF
d_call: NA; cdr3_length: 12; j_call: TRBJ2-3; v_call: TRBV7-2; cdr3_aa: CASSRLVDTQYF
d_call: NA; cdr3_length: 19; j_call: TRBJ2-1; v_call: TRBV7-9; cdr3_aa: CASSFLSTGLLSSYNEQFF
d_call: NA; cdr3_length: 11; j_call: TRBJ1-1; v_call: TRBV6-5; cdr3_aa: CASRANTEAFF
d_call: TRBD2; cdr3_length: 18; j_call: TRBJ2-3; v_call: TRBV7-2; cdr3_aa: CASSPRLAGGLATDTQYF
d_call: TRBD1; cdr3_length: 14; j_call: TRBJ1-3; v_call: TRBV7-9; cdr3_aa: CASSRDREGNTIYF
d_call: NA; cdr3_length: 17; j_call: TRBJ2-5; v_call: TRBV7-2; cdr3_aa: CASSLARTTSFQETQYF
d_call: NA; cdr3_length: 12; j_call: TRBJ2-4; v_call: TRBV28; cdr3_aa: CASREGVRVQYF
d_call: NA; cdr3_length: 12; j_call: TRBJ2-1; v_call: TRBV29-1; cdr3_aa: CSVEMTLGEQFF
d_call: TRBD2; cdr3_length: 13; j_call: TRBJ2-1; v_call: TRBV6-4; cdr3_aa: CASSDSMTSAVFF
d_call: NA; cdr3_length: 16; j_call: TRBJ2-2; v_call: TRBV5-1; cdr3_aa: CASSLAVGSNTGELFF
d_call: NA; cdr3_length: 13; j_call: TRBJ2-4; v_call: TRBV5-1; cdr3_aa: CASKPEAKNIQYF
d_call: NA; cdr3_length: 12; j_call: TRBJ2-3; v_call: TRBV9; cdr3_aa: CASSVWGDTQYF
d_call: NA; cdr3_length: 14; j_call: TRBJ2-7; v_call: TRBV6-5; cdr3_aa: CASSSFRGIYEQYF
d_call: TRBD2; cdr3_length: 15; j_call: TRBJ2-7; v_call: TRBV7-2; cdr3_aa: CASSLGAGAIYEQYF
d_call: TRBD1; cdr3_length: 16; j_call: TRBJ1-1; v_call: TRBV27; cdr3_aa: CASSLSGTGVGTEAFF
d_call: NA; cdr3_length: 14; j_call: TRBJ1-2; v_call: TRBV7-8; cdr3_aa: CASSLVHQGYGYTF
d_call: NA; cdr3_length: 12; j_call: TRBJ2-7; v_call: TRBV10-3; cdr3_aa: CAISAANYEQYF
d_call: NA; cdr3_length: 13; j_call: TRBJ2-2; v_call: TRBV19; cdr3_aa: CASSNGATGELFF
d_call: NA; cdr3_length: 13; j_call: TRBJ2-1; v_call: TRBV7-2; cdr3_aa: CASSSEIDNEQFF
d_call: TRBD2; cdr3_length: 14; j_call: TRBJ2-5; v_call: TRBV5-6; cdr3_aa: CASGDGGGVETQYF
d_call: NA; cdr3_length: 12; j_call: TRBJ2-1; v_call: TRBV7-8; cdr3_aa: CASSPSAGEQFF
d_call: TRBD1; cdr3_length: 14; j_call: TRBJ2-3; v_call: TRBV5-6; cdr3_aa: CASSLGTGRDTQYF
d_call: NA; cdr3_length: 16; j_call: TRBJ2-3; v_call: TRBV18; cdr3_aa: CASSPPGLGGTDTQYF
d_call: TRBD2; cdr3_length: 16; j_call: TRBJ2-5; v_call: TRBV7-9; cdr3_aa: CASSLGLAGGQGTQYF
d_call: TRBD1; cdr3_length: 16; j_call: TRBJ2-3; v_call: TRBV4-2; cdr3_aa: CASSHVGQGSTDTQYF